The 16 T cell receptor beta chains in this list originate from one sample, sequenced in a study of T cell changes during pregnancy in multiple sclerosis (dated by TCRdb to between 2017 and 2020). Receptors were amplified or captured by the immunoSEQ multiplex PCR assay. TCRdb provides this immuneACCESS table in a form limited to in-frame rearrangements. Some clones are lacking; in checked studies, under half of them reflect an unresolved V gene, and why the rest are absent is not known. The sample includes approximately 20,000 clones, with less than 90% observed a single time. The top ten hold 7.7% of the sample. Sequencing was performed on CD8+ T cells from peripheral blood mononuclear cells, taken after pregnancy. The receptors originated from a female donor with multiple sclerosis, enrolled in a pregnancy study.

The chain uses TRBV28 and TRBJ2-5; the D gene is possibly TRBD2 (5 bases). Trimming shortened V by 4 bases and J by 1 base, and 19 bases separated the two germline ends. The CDR3 is 17 residues long. Germline lookup yields CDR1 MDHEN and CDR2 SYDVKM. The CDR3 DNA is TGTGCCAGCAGTTCATTCGTTAGTCTAGCTGTCCAAGAGACCCAGTACTTC. Protein product: CASSSFVSLAVQETQYF.

This clone came up a few times. The gene calls are TRBV7-9 and TRBJ1-1; D uncertain. The CDR3 is made up of 12 amino acids. V was shortened by 2 bases and J by 6 bases, with 7 bases between the two germline ends. From germline, CDR1 is SEHNR and CDR2 FQNEAQ (reference sequence). This CDR3 is CASSLNSAEAFF. The DNA of the CDR3 is TGTGCCAGCAGCTTAAACTCCGCTGAAGCTTTCTTT. Filled out from reference TRBV7-9 and TRBJ1-1, the complete variable domain reads DTGVSQNPRHKITKRGQNVTFRCDPISEHNRLYWYRQTLGQGPEFLTYFQNEAQLEKSRLLSDRFSAERPKGSFSTLEIQRTEQGDSAMYLCASSLNSAEAFFGQGTRLTVV.

The CDR3 protein is CASSPDRDRPQPQHF. The CDR3 DNA sequence: TGTGCCAGCAGCCCAGACCGGGACAGGCCTCAGCCCCAGCATTTT. The chain combines TRBV4-2 with TRBJ1-5; 8 nucleotides agree with TRBD1. V trimming: 4 bases; J trimming: 6 bases; junction bases outside the gene matches: 8. CDR1 is LGHNA and CDR2 is YNFKEQ in the germline V gene. There are 15 residues in the CDR3.

The rearrangement uses TRBV6-5 and TRBJ2-1; D is perhaps TRBD2 (6 bases). Germline lookup yields CDR1 MNHEY and CDR2 SVGAGI. There are 16 residues in the CDR3. The ends were cut back, 0 bases at V and 3 bases at J, with 12 bases in the middle. As DNA, the CDR3 is TGTGCCAGCAGTTACTCGTGGCTAGCGAGCTACAATGAGCAGTTCTTC. Amino acid sequence: CASSYSWLASYNEQFF.

In its sample, this clone ranks as medium-sized. The rearrangement joins TRBV5-1 to TRBJ1-1; a possible D gene is TRBD1 (6 bases). The CDR3 runs 16 residues. Per germline, CDR1 SGHRS and CDR2 YFSETQ. Trimming left V 0 bases short and J 0 bases short, with 12 bases between. CDR3 region: CASSLVAGAMNTEAFF. DNA of the CDR3: TGCGCCAGCAGCTTGGTGGCAGGGGCGATGAACACTGAAGCTTTCTTT.

CDR3 coding DNA: TGTGCCAGTAGTATTGGGACAGTCCCCTACAATGAGCAGTTCTTC. It yields the protein CASSIGTVPYNEQFF. The V and J genes are TRBV19 and TRBJ2-1; TRBD1 matches at 7 bases. CDR1 is LNHDA and CDR2 is SQIVND in the germline V gene (reference sequence). V lost 3 bases and J lost 2; bases outside the gene matches: 4. The CDR3 runs 15 residues.

The chain employs TRBV7-2 and TRBJ2-3; unclear D gene. Germline-derived CDR1 and CDR2 are SGHTA and FQGNSA. Trimming removed 5 bases at V and 4 bases at J, with 7 bases between. CDR3 length: 12 residues. The CDR3 reads CASSIQADTQYF. For the CDR3, the DNA is TGTGCCAGCAGCATCCAGGCAGATACGCAGTATTTT.

The CDR3 loop is CASSLDPREQYF. DNA of the CDR3: TGTGCCAGCAGCTTAGATCCGAGGGAGCAGTATTTT. The genes are TRBV11-2 and TRBJ2-3; D possibly corresponds to TRBD2 (5 bases). The CDR3 sequence is 12 residues long. The germline CDR1 and CDR2 sequences are SGHAT and FQNNGV. The V end lost 0 bases, the J end lost 11 bases, and 9 bases lay between the germline ends.

CDR3 sequence: CASSDGGANEAFF. In DNA form, the CDR3 reads TGTGCCAGCAGTGACGGGGGGGCAAATGAAGCTTTCTTT. The rearrangement joins TRBV25-1 to TRBJ1-1; D may be TRBD1 (6 bases). Trimming removed 3 bases from V and 7 bases from J, with 12 bases in between. This CDR3 comprises 13 residues. In germline, CDR1 is MGHDK, CDR2 SYGVNS.

This clone was counted only a few times. V is TRBV6-6 and J is TRBJ2-2; a weak D match, TRBD1 (6 bases). CDR3 length: 16 amino acids. CDR1 and CDR2 from the germline V gene are MNHNY and SVGAGI (reference sequence). Deletions cut 0 bases from V and 1 base from J, with 9 bases between. The CDR3 DNA follows: TGTGCCAGCAGTTACTCCAACAGGGAGAACACCGGGGAGCTGTTTTTT. This gives the protein CASSYSNRENTGELFF.

This clone has a handful of counts. This chain uses TRBV6-5 with TRBJ2-1; possibly TRBD2 for D (6 bases). The germline gives CDR1 MNHEY, CDR2 SVGAGI. V was pared by 6 bases and J by 1 base, with 13 bases between. The CDR3 totals 15 residues. CDR3 in DNA: TGTGCCAGCAGATTTTTACGGGGGTCCTACAATGAGCAGTTCTTC. Translated: CASRFLRGSYNEQFF.

V gene TRBV13 combines with J gene TRBJ2-1, with 11 bases that match TRBD2. The trim removed 0 bases at V and 8 bases at J, leaving 27 bases unmatched. Germline assignment: CDR1 PRHDT and CDR2 FYEKMQ (reference sequence). The CDR3 is 23 residues long. The CDR3 sequence: CASSLGMTGGRLAGPLLDDEQFF. CDR3 DNA sequence: TGTGCCAGCAGCTTAGGAATGACAGGGGGGAGACTAGCGGGACCCCTCCTCGACGATGAGCAGTTCTTC.

This clone has more than one count but fewer than ten. The chain recombines TRBV27 with TRBJ2-5; D perhaps matches TRBD1 (6 bases). Trimming pared 4 bases from V and 4 bases from J, leaving 22 bases between. Germline V gene lookup returns CDR1 MNHEY and CDR2 SMNVEV (reference sequence). CDR3 length equals 17 residues. In DNA, the CDR3 is TGTGCCAGCAGTTCGATCGTGAGTCAGGGGTTGGGAGAGACCCAGTACTTC. Its protein product is CASSSIVSQGLGETQYF.

V and J are TRBV7-9 and TRBJ2-7, with a tentative D call TRBD2 (6 bases). Per germline, CDR1 SEHNR and CDR2 FQNEAQ (reference sequence). This CDR3 has 15 amino acids. Trimming removed 4 bases at V and 1 base at J, with 14 bases between. The CDR3 nucleotides read TGTGCCAGCAGCTCGTGGGGGACTTCTTCCTACGAGCAGTACTTC. Translation: CASSSWGTSSYEQYF.

CDR3 coding DNA: TGTGCCAGTAGTATAGATCCCCAGGGATGGGTCACCGGGGAGCTGTTTTTT. Protein product: CASSIDPQGWVTGELFF. The chain uses TRBV19 and TRBJ2-2, with D perhaps TRBD1 (5 bases). The CDR3 is 17 residues long. CDR1 LNHDA and CDR2 SQIVND come from the germline V gene (reference sequence). V lost 0 bases, J lost 4 bases, and 15 bases lay in between.

V is TRBV28 and J is TRBJ2-7; 13 bases map to TRBD2. CDR1 is MDHEN, CDR2 SYDVKM, per germline. The CDR3 consists of 17 residues. V shed 5 bases and J 0 bases; nucleotides not matched to a gene: 7. The CDR3 region is CASSPGTSGAYSYEQYF. CDR3 in DNA: TGTGCCAGCAGTCCTGGGACTAGCGGGGCCTACTCCTACGAGCAGTACTTC. Variable domain in full (rest from reference TRBV28 and TRBJ2-7): DVKVTQSSRYLVKRTGEKVFLECVQDMDHENMFWYRQDPGLGLRLIYFSYDVKMKEKGDIPEGYSVSREKKERFSLILESASTNQTSMYLCASSPGTSGAYSYEQYFGPGTRLTVT.